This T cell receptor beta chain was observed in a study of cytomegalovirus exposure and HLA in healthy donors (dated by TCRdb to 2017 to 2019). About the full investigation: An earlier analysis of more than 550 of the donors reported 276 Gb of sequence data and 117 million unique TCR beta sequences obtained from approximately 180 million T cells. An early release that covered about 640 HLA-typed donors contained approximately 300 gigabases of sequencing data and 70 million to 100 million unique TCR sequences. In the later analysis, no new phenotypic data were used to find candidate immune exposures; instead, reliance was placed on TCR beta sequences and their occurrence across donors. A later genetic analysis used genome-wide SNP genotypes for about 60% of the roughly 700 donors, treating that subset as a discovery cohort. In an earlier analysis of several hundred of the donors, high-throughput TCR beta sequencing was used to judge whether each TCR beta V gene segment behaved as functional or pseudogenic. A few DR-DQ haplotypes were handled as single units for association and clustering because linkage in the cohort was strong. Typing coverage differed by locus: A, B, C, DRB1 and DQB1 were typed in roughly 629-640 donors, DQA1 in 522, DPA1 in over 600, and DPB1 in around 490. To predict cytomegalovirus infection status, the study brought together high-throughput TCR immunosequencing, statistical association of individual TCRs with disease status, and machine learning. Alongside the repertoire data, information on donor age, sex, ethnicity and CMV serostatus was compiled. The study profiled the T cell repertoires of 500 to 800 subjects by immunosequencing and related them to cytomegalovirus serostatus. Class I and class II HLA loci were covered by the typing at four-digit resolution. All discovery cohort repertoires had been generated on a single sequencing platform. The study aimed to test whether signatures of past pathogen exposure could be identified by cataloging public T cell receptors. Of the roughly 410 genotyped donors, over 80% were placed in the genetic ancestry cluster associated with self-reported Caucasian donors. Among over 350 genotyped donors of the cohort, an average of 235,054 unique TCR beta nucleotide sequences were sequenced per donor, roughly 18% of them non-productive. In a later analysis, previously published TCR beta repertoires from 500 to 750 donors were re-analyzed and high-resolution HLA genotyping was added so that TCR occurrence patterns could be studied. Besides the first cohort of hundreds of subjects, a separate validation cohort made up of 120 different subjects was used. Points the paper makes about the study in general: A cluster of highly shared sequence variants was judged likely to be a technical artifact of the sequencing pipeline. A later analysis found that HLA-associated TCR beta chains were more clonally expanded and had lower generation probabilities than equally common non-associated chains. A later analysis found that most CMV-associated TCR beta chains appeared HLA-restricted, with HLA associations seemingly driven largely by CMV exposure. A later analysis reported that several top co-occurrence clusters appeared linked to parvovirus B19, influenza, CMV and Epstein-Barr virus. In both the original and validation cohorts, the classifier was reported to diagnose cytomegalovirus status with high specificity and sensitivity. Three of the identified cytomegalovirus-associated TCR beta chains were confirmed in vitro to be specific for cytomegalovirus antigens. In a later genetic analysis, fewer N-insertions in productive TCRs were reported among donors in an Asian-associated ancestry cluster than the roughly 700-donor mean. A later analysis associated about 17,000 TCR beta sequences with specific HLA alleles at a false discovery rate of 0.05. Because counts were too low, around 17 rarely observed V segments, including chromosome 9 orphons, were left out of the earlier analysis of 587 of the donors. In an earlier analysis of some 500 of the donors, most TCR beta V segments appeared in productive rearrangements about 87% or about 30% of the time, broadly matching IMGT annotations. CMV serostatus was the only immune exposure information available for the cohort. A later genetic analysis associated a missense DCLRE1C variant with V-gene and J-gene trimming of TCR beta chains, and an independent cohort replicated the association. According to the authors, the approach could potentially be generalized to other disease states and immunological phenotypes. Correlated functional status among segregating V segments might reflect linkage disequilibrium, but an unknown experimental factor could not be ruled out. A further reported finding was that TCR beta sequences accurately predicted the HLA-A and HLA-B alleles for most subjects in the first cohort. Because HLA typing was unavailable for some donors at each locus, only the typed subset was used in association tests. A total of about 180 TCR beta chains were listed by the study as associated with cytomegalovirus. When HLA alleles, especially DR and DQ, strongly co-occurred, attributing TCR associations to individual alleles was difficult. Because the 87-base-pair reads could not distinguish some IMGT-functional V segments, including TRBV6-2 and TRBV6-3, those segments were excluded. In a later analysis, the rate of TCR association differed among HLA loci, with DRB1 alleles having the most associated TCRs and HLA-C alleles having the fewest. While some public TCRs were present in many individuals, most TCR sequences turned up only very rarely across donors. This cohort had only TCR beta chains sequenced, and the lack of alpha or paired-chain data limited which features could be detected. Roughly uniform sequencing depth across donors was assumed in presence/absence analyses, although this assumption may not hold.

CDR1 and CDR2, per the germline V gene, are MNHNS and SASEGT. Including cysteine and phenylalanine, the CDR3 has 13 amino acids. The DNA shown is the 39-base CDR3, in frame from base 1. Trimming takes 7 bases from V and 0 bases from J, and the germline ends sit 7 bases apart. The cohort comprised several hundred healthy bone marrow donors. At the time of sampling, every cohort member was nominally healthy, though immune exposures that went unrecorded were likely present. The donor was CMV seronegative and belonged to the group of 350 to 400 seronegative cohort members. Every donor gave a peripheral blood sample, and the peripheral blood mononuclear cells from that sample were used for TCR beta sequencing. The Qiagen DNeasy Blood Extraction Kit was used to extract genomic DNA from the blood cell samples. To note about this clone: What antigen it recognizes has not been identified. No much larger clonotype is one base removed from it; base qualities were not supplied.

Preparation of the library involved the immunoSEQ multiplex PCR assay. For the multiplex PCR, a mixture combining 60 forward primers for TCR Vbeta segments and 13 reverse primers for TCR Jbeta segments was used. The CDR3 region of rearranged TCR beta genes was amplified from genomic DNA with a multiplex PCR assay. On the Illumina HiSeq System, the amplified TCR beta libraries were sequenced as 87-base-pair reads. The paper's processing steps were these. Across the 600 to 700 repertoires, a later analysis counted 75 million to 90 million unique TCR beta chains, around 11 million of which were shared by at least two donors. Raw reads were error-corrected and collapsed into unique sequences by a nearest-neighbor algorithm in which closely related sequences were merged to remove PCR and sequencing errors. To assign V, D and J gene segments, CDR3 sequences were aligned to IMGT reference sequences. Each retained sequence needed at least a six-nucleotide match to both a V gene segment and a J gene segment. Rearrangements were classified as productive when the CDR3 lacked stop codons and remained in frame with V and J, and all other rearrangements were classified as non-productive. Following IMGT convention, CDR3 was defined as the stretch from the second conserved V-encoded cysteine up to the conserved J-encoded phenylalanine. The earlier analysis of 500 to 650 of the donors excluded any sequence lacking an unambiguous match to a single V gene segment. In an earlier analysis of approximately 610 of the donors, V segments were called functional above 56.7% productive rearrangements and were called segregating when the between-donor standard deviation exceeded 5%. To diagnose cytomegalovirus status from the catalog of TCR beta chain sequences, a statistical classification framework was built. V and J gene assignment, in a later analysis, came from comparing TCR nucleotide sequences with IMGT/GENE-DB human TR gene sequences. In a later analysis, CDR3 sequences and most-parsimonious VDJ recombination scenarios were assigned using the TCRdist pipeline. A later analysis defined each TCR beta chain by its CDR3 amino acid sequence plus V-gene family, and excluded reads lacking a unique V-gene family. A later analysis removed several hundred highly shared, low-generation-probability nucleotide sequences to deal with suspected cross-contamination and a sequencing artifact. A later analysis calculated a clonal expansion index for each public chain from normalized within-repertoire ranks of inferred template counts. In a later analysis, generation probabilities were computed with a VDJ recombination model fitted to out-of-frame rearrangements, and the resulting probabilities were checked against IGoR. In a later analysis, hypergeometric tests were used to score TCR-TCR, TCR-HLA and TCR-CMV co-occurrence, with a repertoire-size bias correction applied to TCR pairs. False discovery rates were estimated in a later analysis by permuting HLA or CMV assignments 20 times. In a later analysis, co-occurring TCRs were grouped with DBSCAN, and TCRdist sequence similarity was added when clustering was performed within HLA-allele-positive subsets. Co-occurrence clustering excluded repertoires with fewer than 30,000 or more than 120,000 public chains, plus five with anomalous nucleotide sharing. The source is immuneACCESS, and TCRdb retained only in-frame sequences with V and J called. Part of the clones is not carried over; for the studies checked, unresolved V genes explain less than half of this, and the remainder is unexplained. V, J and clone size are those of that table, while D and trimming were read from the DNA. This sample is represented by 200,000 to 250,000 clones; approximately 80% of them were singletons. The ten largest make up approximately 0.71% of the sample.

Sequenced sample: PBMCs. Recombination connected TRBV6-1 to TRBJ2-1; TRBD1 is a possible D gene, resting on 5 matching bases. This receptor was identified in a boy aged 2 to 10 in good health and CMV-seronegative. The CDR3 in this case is CASTDSSYNEQFF. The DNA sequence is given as TGTGCCAGCACCGACAGCTCCTACAATGAGCAGTTCTTC.